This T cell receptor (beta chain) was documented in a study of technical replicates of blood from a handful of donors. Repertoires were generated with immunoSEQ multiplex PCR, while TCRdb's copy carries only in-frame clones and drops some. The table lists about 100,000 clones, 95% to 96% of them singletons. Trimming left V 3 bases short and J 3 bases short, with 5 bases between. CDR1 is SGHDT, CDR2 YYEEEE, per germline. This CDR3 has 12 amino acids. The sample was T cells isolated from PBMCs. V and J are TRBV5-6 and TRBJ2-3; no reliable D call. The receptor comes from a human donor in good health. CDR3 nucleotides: TGTGCCAGCAGCTACTCGACAGATACGCAGTATTTT. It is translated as CASSYSTDTQYF.